This T cell receptor (beta chain) was documented in a study of Ad26.COV2.S vaccination and SARS-CoV-2 variants. CDR1 is MNHNY, CDR2 SVGAGI, per germline (reference sequence). V was cut by 8 bases and J by 0 bases, with 10 bases left in between. The CDR3 is made up of 14 amino acids. This clone was recorded only once. Its specificity is not known. Only in-frame clones appear in the TCRdb table, and some are missing; sequencing was by immunoSEQ multiplex PCR. Of about 350,000 clones listed, 90% to 95% are singletons. General study results and limits: Vaccine recipients posted higher spike-specific TCR breadth than their placebo counterparts. Vaccine recipients and placebo recipients showed similar non-spike TCR breadth. The TCR breadth and depth analyses may have produced an underestimate of total T cell responses. Substantial post-vaccination breadth of spike-specific CD8+ and CD4+ T cell responses was reported.

The source of this sequence is a human donor who had recovered from COVID-19. V is TRBV6-6 and J is TRBJ1-4, with D perhaps TRBD1 (5 bases). The specimen was peripheral blood, collected after recovery from COVID-19. This CDR3 reads CASFRGTTNEKLFF. In DNA form, the CDR3 reads TGTGCCAGCTTTAGGGGCACAACTAATGAAAAACTGTTTTTT.